The 21 T cell receptor beta chains presented below share a single source sample, sequenced in a study of T cell repertoires and HLA-DP antigens. Their recognized antigens are unknown. Here immunoSEQ multiplex PCR was the method, and the copy in TCRdb shows in-frame clones only, minus some. The sample has about 89,000 clones, about 89% seen once. Sequenced sample: CD4+ T cells from PBMCs. Source of these receptors: a man aged 45-65 years in good health and CMV-seronegative.

There are a few counts of this clone. The chain couples TRBV16 to TRBJ2-1; D is uncertain. CDR1 and CDR2 (germline): KGHSY, FQNENV. The CDR3 spans 16 residues. The germline V and J ends were trimmed by 1 base and 2 bases, with 12 bases remaining between them. The CDR3 DNA reads TGTGCCAGCAGCCAATTCACCCGTAAGACCTACAATGAGCAGTTCTTC. It yields the protein CASSQFTRKTYNEQFF. Variable domain in full (rest from reference TRBV16 and TRBJ2-1): GEEVAQTPKHLVRGEGQKAKLYCAPIKGHSYVFWYQQVLKNEFKFLISFQNENVFDETGMPKERFSAKCLPNSPCSLEIQATKLEDSAVYFCASSQFTRKTYNEQFFGPGTRLTVL.

The chain joins TRBV9 to TRBJ2-7, with a possible D match to TRBD1 (6 bases). Germline values: CDR1 SGDLS, CDR2 YYNGEE. Trimming removed 0 bases at V and 2 bases at J, with 9 bases between. The CDR3 consists of 14 residues. CDR3 region: CASSVGTEPYEQYF. As DNA, the CDR3 is TGTGCCAGCAGCGTAGGGACAGAACCCTACGAGCAGTACTTC. The full variable domain, in which reference TRBV9 and TRBJ2-7 provide the parts outside the CDR3, is DSGVTQTPKHLITATGQRVTLRCSPRSGDLSVYWYQQSLDQGLQFLIQYYNGEERAKGNILERFSAQQFPDLHSELNLSSLELGDSALYFCASSVGTEPYEQYFGPGTRLTVT.

This clone appeared once. This chain uses TRBV5-4 with TRBJ2-2; D perhaps matches TRBD2 (6 bases). The CDR3 length is 15 residues. Trimming removed 6 bases from V and 0 bases from J, with 12 bases in between. The germline CDR1 and CDR2 sequences are SGHNT and YYREEE (reference sequence). This CDR3 is CASTLAGTNTGELFF. DNA for the CDR3: TGTGCCAGCACCCTTGCGGGGACGAACACCGGGGAGCTGTTTTTT.

The chain combines TRBV29-1 with TRBJ2-6; the D is unclear. V was pared by 1 base and J by 2 bases, with 0 bases between. The CDR3 totals 12 residues. Germline V gene sequence: CDR1 SQVTM, CDR2 ANQGSEA. The CDR3 spells CSVEAGANVLTF. For the CDR3, the DNA is TGCAGCGTTGAAGCTGGGGCCAACGTCCTGACTTTC.

V usage is TRBV9 and J usage is TRBJ2-1; a possible D gene is TRBD1 (5 bases). CDR1 is SGDLS and CDR2 is YYNGEE in the germline V gene. V gave up 1 base and J gave up 0 bases, with 11 bases separating them. This CDR3 has 16 residues. This CDR3 is CASSVQGTGSYNEQFF. For the CDR3, the DNA is TGTGCCAGCAGCGTACAGGGTACCGGCTCCTACAATGAGCAGTTCTTC.

This clone was seen just once. This rearrangement joins TRBV19 to TRBJ1-5; D may be TRBD1 (6 bases). CDR1 LNHDA and CDR2 SQIVND come from the germline V gene (reference sequence). The CDR3 runs 16 residues. V was pared by 4 bases and J by 6 bases, with 19 bases between. The DNA of the CDR3 is TGTGCCAGTAGTACTACGGGGACAAGTCGAGGTCAGCCCCAGCATTTT. This encodes CASSTTGTSRGQPQHF.

The sample holds one count of this clone. The chain combines TRBV15 with TRBJ2-1; TRBD2 matches at 7 bases. V lost 6 bases to trimming and J lost 7 bases; unmatched junction nucleotides: 6. The CDR3 contains 13 residues. From germline, CDR1 is LNHNV and CDR2 YYDKDF (reference sequence). In DNA, the CDR3 is TGTGCCACCAGAAGCGGGACCGCGAATGAGCAGTTCTTC. It codes for CATRSGTANEQFF.

The J gene is TRBJ2-3, the V gene TRBV2; D gene unclear. This CDR3 is 13 amino acids long. Trimming took 6 bases from V and 1 from J, leaving 8 bases between them. In germline, CDR1 is SNHLY, CDR2 FYNNEI. The CDR3 region has the DNA TGTGCCAGCAGCGGACCTGGCACAGATACGCAGTATTTT. Protein sequence: CASSGPGTDTQYF.

The chain has TRBV28 and TRBJ1-2; a possible D gene is TRBD1 (6 bases). The CDR3 length is 16 residues. Germline V gene data show CDR1 as MDHEN and CDR2 as SYDVKM. The germline V and J ends were trimmed by 6 bases and 4 bases, with 21 bases remaining between them. The CDR3 region is CASSLGVFGQRYGYTF. CDR3 DNA sequence: TGTGCCAGCAGCCTTGGAGTGTTCGGACAGCGCTATGGCTACACCTTC.

The V and J genes are TRBV14 and TRBJ2-7; no clear D gene. The CDR3 sequence is 13 residues long. CDR1 is SGHDN and CDR2 is FVKESK in the germline V gene. The V gene lost 8 bases and the J gene lost 1 base, with 12 bases spanning the gap. CDR3 nucleotide sequence: TGTGCCAGCGCTGACCGGGTTTCCTACGAGCAGTACTTC. Its protein is CASADRVSYEQYF.

This chain joins TRBV29-1 and TRBJ1-6, with D maybe TRBD1 (6 bases). V was clipped by 5 bases and J by 9 bases, with 20 bases between them. This CDR3 has 15 amino acids. Germline V lookup: CDR1 SQVTM, CDR2 ANQGSEA. The CDR3 nucleotides are TGCAGCGTTTGCCAGGACAGAAGGTTATGTTCACCCCTCCACTTT. Translated, it gives CSVCQDRRLCSPLHF.

In nucleotides, the CDR3 is TGTGCCAGCGGCGAACAGGGGTATAGCAATCAGCCCCAGCATTTT. It codes for CASGEQGYSNQPQHF. The rearrangement joins TRBV28 to TRBJ1-5, with 7 bases fitting TRBD1. V gave up 8 bases and J gave up 0 bases; unmatched junction bases: 7. Per germline, CDR1 MDHEN and CDR2 SYDVKM. CDR3 length: 15 residues.

V is TRBV4-1 and J is TRBJ2-3, with a weak D call TRBD2 (6 bases). CDR3 length: 16 amino acids. The germline V and J ends were trimmed by 0 bases and 1 base, with 11 bases remaining between them. The germline V gene encodes CDR1 MGHRA and CDR2 YSYEKL. Here the CDR3 reads CASSQEERVGTDTQYF. CDR3 DNA sequence: TGCGCCAGCAGCCAAGAGGAGCGGGTAGGCACAGATACGCAGTATTTT.

The chain is built from TRBV29-1 and TRBJ2-2; possible D gene TRBD1, 5 bases. The CDR3 totals 13 residues. Germline V gives CDR1 SQVTM, CDR2 ANQGSEA. V was cut by 4 bases and J by 4 bases, with 10 bases left in between. CDR3: CSVGKGSTGELFF. DNA for the CDR3: TGCAGCGTTGGTAAGGGGTCCACCGGGGAGCTGTTTTTT.

The J gene is TRBJ1-6, the V gene TRBV19; perhaps TRBD1 as D (6 bases). The CDR3 is made up of 17 amino acids. V lost 3 bases and J lost 2, with 14 bases in between. Looked up from germline, CDR1 is LNHDA and CDR2 is SQIVND (reference sequence). The CDR3 loop is CASSMRPGTTYNSPLHF. CDR3 nucleotides: TGTGCCAGTAGTATGAGGCCGGGGACAACCTATAATTCACCCCTCCACTTT.

This chain links TRBV18 with TRBJ1-3; D possibly corresponds to TRBD1 (5 bases). The germline V gene encodes CDR1 KGHSH and CDR2 LQKENI. V lost 3 bases and J lost 4, with 13 bases in between. The CDR3 is 15 residues long. In DNA, the CDR3 is TGTGCCAGCTCACCCCCCGGGCGACAGGGAAACACCATATATTTT. Protein product: CASSPPGRQGNTIYF.

The DNA of the CDR3 is TGTGCCAGCAGCCAGGCCCCAGATACGCAGTATTTT. Its protein is CASSQAPDTQYF. V usage is TRBV11-3 and J usage is TRBJ2-3; D call uncertain. The germline V gene has CDR1 SGHNT and CDR2 YENEEA. The CDR3 loop spans 12 amino acids. Trimming removed 5 bases at V and 4 bases at J, with 7 bases between.

The chain uses TRBV4-1 and TRBJ2-1; D ambiguous. The CDR3 sequence is 12 residues long. Germline V CDR1 and CDR2: MGHRA, YSYEKL. V gave up 1 base and J gave up 10 bases, with 8 bases separating them. CDR3 sequence (DNA): TGCGCCAGCAGCCAAGGGGGATGGGAGCAGTTCTTC. Translated: CASSQGGWEQFF.

This clone showed up just once. V and J are TRBV2 and TRBJ2-5; TRBD2 matches 11 bases. The trim removed 5 bases at V and 7 bases at J, leaving 9 bases unmatched. Per the germline V gene, CDR1 is SNHLY and CDR2 is FYNNEI. The CDR3 runs to 15 residues. The CDR3 here is CASSSIAGGRVTQYF. The DNA of the CDR3 is TGTGCCAGCAGTTCTATAGCGGGGGGGCGAGTGACCCAGTACTTC.

In nucleotides, the CDR3 is TGTGCCAGCAGCGTAGCTTGGAGCACAGATACGCAGTATTTT. Protein sequence: CASSVAWSTDTQYF. The chain uses TRBV9 and TRBJ2-3; D is ambiguous. CDR3 size: 14 residues. Germline CDR1 and CDR2: SGDLS and YYNGEE. The V and J ends lost 0 bases and 0 bases respectively, with 5 bases between them.

V usage is TRBV30 and J usage is TRBJ2-1; D ambiguous. The germline CDR1 and CDR2 sequences are GTSNPN and SVGIG (reference sequence). V lost 0 bases and J lost 4, with 10 bases in between. This CDR3 has 14 amino acids. CDR3 loop: CAWSVKVPYNEQFF. CDR3 bases: TGTGCCTGGAGTGTGAAGGTTCCATACAATGAGCAGTTCTTC. Complete variable domain (other parts from reference TRBV30 and TRBJ2-1): SQTIHQWPATLVQPVGSPLSLECTVEGTSNPNLYWYRQAAGRGLQLLFYSVGIGQISSEVPQNLSASRPQDRQFILSSKKLLLSDSGFYLCAWSVKVPYNEQFFGPGTRLTVL.